The TCR beta chain under discussion was sequenced for a study of human T cells and chemical hapten exposure. In the study overall: The study sensitized with 2% DPC on a roughly 2 cm by roughly 2 cm patch of upper inner arm skin. Readings were taken at 6 days from patch tests that had applied 0.01% DPC to the upper back. Overall study results and limits: PT1 expanded TCR numbers rose with patch test score.

Authors' analysis steps: Samples contained a median of around 89,000 TCRs, with a range of about 20,000 to 750,000. One entry per CDR3 protein results from TCRdb running MiXCR on the RACE reads. The V and J calls here are based on TCRdb, not the publication. The table records about 120,000 distinct CDR3 sequences, 12% to 15% of them present only once. As to time point: patch test 1, 2 weeks after DPC sensitization. Indicated treatment: therapeutic diphenylcyclopropenone sensitization with weekly scalp DPC. About this clonotype: Its antigen is still unknown.

Trimming left V 3 bases short and J 0 bases short, with 12 bases between. CDR1 is DFQATT, CDR2 SNEGSKA, per germline (reference sequence). This CDR3 contains 15 residues. The gene calls are TRBV20-1 and TRBJ2-4; D is possibly TRBD2 (6 bases). Specimen: whole blood, collected in connection with sensitization to the hapten diphenylcyclopropenone (DPC). The TCR originated in a man aged 18 to 35 with alopecia areata. Some clones in this sample may be carry-over from other donors' samples. In DNA, the CDR3 is TGCAGTGCTAGTTCGGCGGGGCTAGCCAAAAACATTCAGTACTTC. It is translated as CSASSAGLAKNIQYF.